This entry is about one TCR beta chain. The source of the sample is a study of blood T cell repertoires in COVID-19. Overall study context: Samples of COVID-19 (acute and convalescent) were obtained from the United States, Italy and Spain.

Original processing notes: How many nucleated cells were present was estimated from reference gene primer amplification. The protocol was immunoSEQ multiplex PCR, while the TCRdb copy is restricted to in-frame clones and leaves out a portion. For V, J and clone size, that table is used; D and trimming come from the DNA. The sample lists about 190,000 clones; roughly 82% were seen once. The Seattle site enrolled patients during active infection and followed them longitudinally. Germline CDR1 reads SGHNT; CDR2 reads YYREEE (reference sequence). The CDR3 extends over 13 amino acids. Trimming removed 3 bases at V and 5 bases at J, with 10 bases between.

This receptor was taken from a woman between 55 and 75 years old with COVID-19, enrolled during active disease. This chain links TRBV5-4 with TRBJ2-3, with a tentative D call TRBD1 (5 bases). Sequencing used peripheral blood. As DNA, the CDR3 is TGTGCCAGCAGCTCAGGGCTCGAAGATACGCAGTATTTT. Encoded protein: CASSSGLEDTQYF.